One sample yielded the 5 T cell receptor beta chains listed below, sequenced in a study of shared clonotypes between healthy human individuals (dated by TCRdb to the early 2020s). Library prep was done by the immunoSEQ multiplex PCR assay. The table was pulled from immuneACCESS by TCRdb, which kept in-frame rearrangements only. Such tables lose some clones; where checked, under half of the loss comes from unresolved V genes, and the rest has no known cause. This sample holds around 990,000 clones; approximately 75% were observed only once. Roughly 0.83% of the sample goes to the ten largest clones. The material sequenced was memory CD4+ T cells from PBMCs. The cell subset or site tag for this specimen amounts to: CD45RA-negative fraction. The source is a man younger than 30 in good health. Some clones in this sample may be carry-over from other donors' samples.

The chain couples TRBV14 to TRBJ2-5; TRBD2 agrees at 12 bases. After removal of 4 bases from V and 5 bases from J, the junction contained 11 bases not matched to a gene. The CDR3 is 17 residues long. Germline-derived CDR1 and CDR2 are SGHDN and FVKESK. CDR3 residues: CASSPQTSGRRRETQYF. The CDR3 nucleotides read TGTGCCAGCAGCCCCCAGACTAGCGGGAGACGTCGGGAGACCCAGTACTTC.

This clone was counted a single time. The rearrangement links TRBV6-4 to TRBJ2-6, with TRBD1 matching over 9 bases. Germline V gives CDR1 MRHNA, CDR2 SNTAGT. The CDR3 spans 20 residues. V shed 2 bases, J shed 4 bases, and the junction held 15 bases outside the gene matches. The CDR3 protein is CASSDHSPGTGRPGANVLTF. Written as DNA, the CDR3 is TGTGCCAGCAGTGACCACAGCCCCGGGACAGGGAGGCCCGGGGCCAACGTCCTGACTTTC.

V is TRBV11-3 and J is TRBJ1-1; D is ambiguous. V shed 5 bases and J shed 0 bases, with 16 bases lying between them. CDR1 and CDR2 (germline): SGHNT, YENEEA. The CDR3 is 16 amino acids. CDR3 residues: CASSLYAALMNTEAFF. CDR3 coding DNA: TGTGCCAGCAGCCTCTATGCAGCCTTAATGAACACTGAAGCTTTCTTT. Variable domain in full (rest from reference TRBV11-3 and TRBJ1-1): EAGVVQSPRYKIIEKKQPVAFWCNPISGHNTLYWYLQNLGQGPELLIRYENEEAVDDSQLPKDRFSAERLKGVDSTLKIQPAELGDSAVYLCASSLYAALMNTEAFFGQGTRLTVV.

This sequence joins TRBV30 and TRBJ2-5, with a possible D match to TRBD1 (5 bases). V lost 5 bases and J 0 bases, leaving 7 bases between the germline ends. The germline V gene has CDR1 GTSNPN and CDR2 SVGIG (reference sequence). CDR3 length: 12 residues. The CDR3 sequence: CAWGADQETQYF. The CDR3 coding sequence is TGTGCCTGGGGGGCGGACCAAGAGACCCAGTACTTC.

This chain links TRBV2 with TRBJ1-1; the D gene is possibly TRBD1 (5 bases). The germline V gene encodes CDR1 SNHLY and CDR2 FYNNEI. The CDR3 length is 14 residues. Trimming stripped 8 bases from V and 8 bases from J, with 21 bases between. The CDR3 is CASSQNPGTVEAFF. In DNA form, the CDR3 reads TGTGCCAGCTCACAAAACCCCGGGACGGTGGAAGCTTTCTTT.